What follows are 10 T cell receptor beta chains derived from one specimen sequenced in a study of cytomegalovirus exposure and HLA in healthy donors (dated by TCRdb to 2016 to 2017). The receptor library was made with the immunoSEQ multiplex PCR assay. TCRdb mirrors the immuneACCESS table, restricted to in-frame sequences. Some clones are absent from its copies; in checked studies, under half trace to an unresolved V gene, and the reason for the others is unknown. The sample records fewer than 120,000 clones, over 85% of which are singletons. The ten largest clones represent 1.5% to 2% of the sample. The sample taken for sequencing was PBMCs. The receptor set was obtained from a woman between 18 and 29 years old in good health and CMV-seronegative.

This chain joins TRBV5-4 and TRBJ1-3; no definite D call. Germline lookup yields CDR1 SGHNT and CDR2 YYREEE (reference sequence). V was pared by 5 bases and J by 0 bases, with 12 bases between. The CDR3 runs to 15 residues. This CDR3 is CASRDTVSSGNTIYF. The CDR3 DNA follows: TGTGCCAGCAGGGATACAGTAAGCTCTGGAAACACCATATATTTT. The complete variable domain, with remaining parts taken from reference TRBV5-4 and TRBJ1-3, reads ETGVTQSPTHLIKTRGQQVTLRCSSQSGHNTVSWYQQALGQGPQFIFQYYREEENGRGNFPPRFSGLQFPNYSSELNVNALELDDSALYLCASRDTVSSGNTIYFGEGSWLTVV.

Only one count was recorded for this clone. J is TRBJ2-1 and V is TRBV30; D remains ambiguous. The germline CDR1 and CDR2 sequences are GTSNPN and SVGIG (reference sequence). V shed 0 bases and J shed 7 bases, with 7 bases lying between them. There are 12 residues in the CDR3. Here the CDR3 DNA reads TGTGCCTGGAGTGTATCTCGTAATGAGCAGTTCTTC. It translates to CAWSVSRNEQFF.

The chain carries TRBV15 and TRBJ2-5, with 7 bases aligning to TRBD1. The CDR3 has 14 amino acids. V was pared by 5 bases and J by 7 bases, with 10 bases of the junction left unmatched. In germline, CDR1 is LNHNV, CDR2 YYDKDF (reference sequence). The CDR3: CATSSQTGSTTQYF. CDR3 nucleotides: TGTGCCACCAGCTCCCAGACAGGGTCGACGACCCAGTACTTC.

The J gene is TRBJ2-7, the V gene TRBV16; 7 nucleotides line up with TRBD2. CDR3 length: 20 residues. V was pared by 4 bases and J by 0 bases, with 21 bases of the junction left unmatched. The germline gives CDR1 KGHSY, CDR2 FQNENV. The CDR3 reads CASSPTPGQAGTTLSYEQYF. The CDR3 bases are TGTGCCAGCAGCCCGACCCCCGGGCAGGCCGGGACTACCCTCTCCTACGAGCAGTACTTC.

V usage is TRBV5-1 and J usage is TRBJ1-2, with D perhaps matching TRBD1 (5 bases). Trimming left V 0 bases short and J 2 bases short, with 14 bases between. Germline-derived CDR1 and CDR2 are SGHRS and YFSETQ. This CDR3 is 16 amino acids long. The chain's CDR3 is CASSLAWYGHNYGYTF. CDR3 sequence (DNA): TGCGCCAGCAGCTTGGCCTGGTATGGACACAACTATGGCTACACCTTC.

The rearrangement links TRBV29-1 to TRBJ2-5, with D possibly TRBD2 on 5 matching bases. CDR1 is SQVTM and CDR2 is ANQGSEA in the germline V gene. The CDR3 contains 12 residues. V was clipped by 5 bases and J by 1 base, with 8 bases between them. The CDR3 loop reads CSVSGIQETQYF. In nucleotides, the CDR3 is TGCAGCGTTTCGGGGATCCAAGAGACCCAGTACTTC.

The chain has TRBV5-1 and TRBJ2-5, with D unclear. This CDR3 contains 17 residues. The V gene's germline CDR1 is SGHRS and CDR2 YFSETQ. V was cut by 4 bases and J by 7 bases, with 26 bases left in between. CDR3: CASSRSDQYGDLGTQYF. In DNA, the CDR3 is TGCGCCAGCAGCAGAAGCGACCAGTACGGCGATCTCGGGACCCAGTACTTC.

This clone was detected once. The chain employs TRBV10-1 and TRBJ2-1; no clear D. The germline gives CDR1 WNHNN, CDR2 SYGVQD (reference sequence). The V end lost 6 bases, the J end lost 2 bases, and 17 bases lay between the germline ends. The CDR3 loop spans 16 amino acids. CDR3 sequence (DNA): TGCGCCAGCAGCGATAATGTCGGAGCGACCTACAATGAGCAGTTCTTC. Translation: CASSDNVGATYNEQFF.

The J gene is TRBJ1-2, the V gene TRBV14; 9 bases line up with TRBD1. J gave up 0 bases and V 0 bases, and 5 bases lay outside the gene matches. The CDR3 is made up of 17 amino acids. Germline CDR1 is SGHDN and CDR2 is FVKESK. The CDR3 protein is CASSQDRGTGTNYGYTF. The CDR3 nucleotides are TGTGCCAGCAGCCAAGATCGGGGGACAGGGACTAACTATGGCTACACCTTC.

V and J are TRBV6-6 and TRBJ2-2; TRBD1 matches 9 bases. Germline trimming cut 6 bases from V and 1 base from J; bases unmatched to any gene: 6. This CDR3 spans 16 amino acids. Germline V gives CDR1 MNHNY, CDR2 SVGAGI (reference sequence). DNA for the CDR3: TGTGCCAGCAGGGTGGGACAGGGAGGGAACACCGGGGAGCTGTTTTTT. It encodes CASRVGQGGNTGELFF.